The TCR beta chain under discussion was sequenced for a study of blood T cells in healthy people across ages. Overall study results and limits: Getting older went along with TCR beta diversity per million T cells dropping roughly linearly. Estimates based on one million T cells were treated as lower bounds. Greater diversity and more naive CD4+ cells were seen in long-lived donors than in aged donors.

V was clipped by 0 bases and J by 4 bases, with 12 bases between them. Germline V gene lookup returns CDR1 MNHEY and CDR2 SMNVEV (reference sequence). This CDR3 has 15 residues. A sample-barcoded 5' primer and a J-beta primer mix were used in a second PCR of roughly 7 to 11 cycles. Every molecule of cDNA carried a tag from a template-switch adaptor with 12 random nucleotides. TCRdb re-analysed the 5' RACE reads in MiXCR, keeping a single row per CDR3 protein. Here the sample spans 1 million to 1.2 million distinct CDR3 sequences, more than 30% being singletons. On this clonotype: What it recognizes is unknown.

The receptor comes from a man younger than 35 in good health. Source material: blood. The chain carries TRBV27 and TRBJ1-1; D remains ambiguous. CDR3 nucleotides: TGTGCCAGCAGTTTATCCCCCAGAGAGGGCACTGAAGCTTTCTTT. Protein product: CASSLSPREGTEAFF.